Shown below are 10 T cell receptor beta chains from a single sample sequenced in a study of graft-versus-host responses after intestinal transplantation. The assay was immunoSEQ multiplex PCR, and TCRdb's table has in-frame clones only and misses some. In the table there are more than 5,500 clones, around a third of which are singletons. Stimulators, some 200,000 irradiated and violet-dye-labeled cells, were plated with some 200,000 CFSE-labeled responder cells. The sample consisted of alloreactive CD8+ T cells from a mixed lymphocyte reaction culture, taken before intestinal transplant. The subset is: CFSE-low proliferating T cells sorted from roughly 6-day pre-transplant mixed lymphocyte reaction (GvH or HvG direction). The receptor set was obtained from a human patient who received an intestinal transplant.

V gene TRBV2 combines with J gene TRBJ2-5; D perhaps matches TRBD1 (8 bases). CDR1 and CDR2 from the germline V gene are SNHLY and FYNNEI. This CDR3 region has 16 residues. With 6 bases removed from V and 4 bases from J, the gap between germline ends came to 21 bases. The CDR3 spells CASRAGYRGEGETQYF. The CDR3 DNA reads TGTGCCAGCAGGGCGGGCTACAGGGGGGAGGGAGAGACCCAGTACTTC. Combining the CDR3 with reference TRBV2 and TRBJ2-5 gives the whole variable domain EPEVTQTPSHQVTQMGQEVILRCVPISNHLYFYWYRQILGQKVEFLVSFYNNEISEKSEIFDDQFSVERPDGSNFTLKIRSTKLEDSAMYFCASRAGYRGEGETQYFGPGTRLLVL.

The CDR3 DNA reads as TGTGCCAGCAGTGCGGGCTACGAGCAGTACTTC. As protein: CASSAGYEQYF. The chain uses TRBV25-1 and TRBJ2-7; D is unresolved. V shed 4 bases and J shed 3 bases, with 4 bases lying between them. Germline CDR1 is MGHDK and CDR2 is SYGVNS. The CDR3 contains 11 residues.

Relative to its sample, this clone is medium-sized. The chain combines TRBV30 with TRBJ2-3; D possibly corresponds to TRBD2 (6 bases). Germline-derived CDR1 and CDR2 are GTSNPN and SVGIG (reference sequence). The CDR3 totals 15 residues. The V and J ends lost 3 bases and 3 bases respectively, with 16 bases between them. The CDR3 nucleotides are TGTGCCTGGAGCATCTTGGGGGGATGGACAGATACGCAGTATTTT. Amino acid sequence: CAWSILGGWTDTQYF. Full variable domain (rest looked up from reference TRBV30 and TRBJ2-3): SQTIHQWPATLVQPVGSPLSLECTVEGTSNPNLYWYRQAAGRGLQLLFYSVGIGQISSEVPQNLSASRPQDRQFILSSKKLLLSDSGFYLCAWSILGGWTDTQYFGPGTRLTVL.

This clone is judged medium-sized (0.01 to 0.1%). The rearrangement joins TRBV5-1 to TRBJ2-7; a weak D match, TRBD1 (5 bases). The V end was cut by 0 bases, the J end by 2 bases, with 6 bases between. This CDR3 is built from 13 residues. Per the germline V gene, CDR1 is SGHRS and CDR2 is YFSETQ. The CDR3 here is CASSLDRPYEQYF. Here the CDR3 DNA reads TGCGCCAGCAGCTTGGACAGGCCCTACGAGCAGTACTTC.

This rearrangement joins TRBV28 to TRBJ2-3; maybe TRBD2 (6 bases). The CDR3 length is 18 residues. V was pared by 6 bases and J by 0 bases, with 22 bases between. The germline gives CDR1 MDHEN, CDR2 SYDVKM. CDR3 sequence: CASRKTLTSPGSTDTQYF. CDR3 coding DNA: TGTGCCAGCAGAAAAACCCTGACTAGTCCGGGTAGCACAGATACGCAGTATTTT.

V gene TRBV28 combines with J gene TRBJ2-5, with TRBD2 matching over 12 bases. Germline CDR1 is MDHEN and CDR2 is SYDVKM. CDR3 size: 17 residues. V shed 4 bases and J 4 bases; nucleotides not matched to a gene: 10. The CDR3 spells CASSSPWTSGNGETQYF. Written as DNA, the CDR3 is TGTGCCAGCAGTTCACCTTGGACTAGCGGGAATGGAGAGACCCAGTACTTC.

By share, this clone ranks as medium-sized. The CDR3 loop is CASTGLAGGKETQYF. The CDR3 region has the DNA TGTGCCAGCACGGGACTAGCGGGGGGTAAAGAGACCCAGTACTTC. V is TRBV2 and J is TRBJ2-5, with 15 bases that match TRBD2. J gave up 3 bases and V 7 bases, and 3 bases lay outside the gene matches. Germline CDR1 and CDR2: SNHLY and FYNNEI. The CDR3 contains 15 residues.

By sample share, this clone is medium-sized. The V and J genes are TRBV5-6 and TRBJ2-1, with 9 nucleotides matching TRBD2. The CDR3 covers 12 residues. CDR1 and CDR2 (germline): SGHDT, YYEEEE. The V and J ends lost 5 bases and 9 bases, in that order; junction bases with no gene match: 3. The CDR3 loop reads CASSPTSGEQFF. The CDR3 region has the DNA TGTGCCAGCAGTCCGACTAGCGGTGAGCAGTTCTTC.

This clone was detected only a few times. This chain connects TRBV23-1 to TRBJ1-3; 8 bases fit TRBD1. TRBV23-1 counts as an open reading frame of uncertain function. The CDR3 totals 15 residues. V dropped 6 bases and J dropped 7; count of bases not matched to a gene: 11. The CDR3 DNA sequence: TGCGCCAGCAGCGGACAGGGAAATTGTAGGAACACCATATATTTT. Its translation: CASSGQGNCRNTIYF.

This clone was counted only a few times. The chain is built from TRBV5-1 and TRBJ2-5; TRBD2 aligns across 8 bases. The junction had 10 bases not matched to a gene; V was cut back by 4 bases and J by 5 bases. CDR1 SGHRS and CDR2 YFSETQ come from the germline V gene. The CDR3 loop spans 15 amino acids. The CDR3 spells CASSSSGSRLETQYF. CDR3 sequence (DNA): TGCGCCAGCAGCAGCAGCGGGAGTCGATTGGAGACCCAGTACTTC.